One T cell receptor (beta chain) is described in this entry. This CDR3 region has 14 residues. CDR1 and CDR2 (germline): LGHDT, YNNKEL (reference sequence). The V gene lost 1 base and the J gene lost 6 bases, with 13 bases spanning the gap. The entry originates in a study of blood T cell repertoires in COVID-19. Sequencing was performed with immunoSEQ multiplex PCR; in TCRdb, only in-frame clones are kept and a portion is missing. This sample yields around 280,000 clones, of which 87% are seen a single time; around 2.2% belongs to the top ten. The chain carries TRBV3-1 (or the pseudogene TRBV3-2) and TRBJ2-7; D possibly corresponds to TRBD2 (5 bases). This TCR came from a woman in her forties or fifties who had recovered from COVID-19. The sequenced sample consisted of peripheral blood. For the CDR3, the DNA is TGTGCCAGCAGCCAAGGGAATCTCGAGGGCGAGCAGTACTTC. Protein product: CASSQGNLEGEQYF.